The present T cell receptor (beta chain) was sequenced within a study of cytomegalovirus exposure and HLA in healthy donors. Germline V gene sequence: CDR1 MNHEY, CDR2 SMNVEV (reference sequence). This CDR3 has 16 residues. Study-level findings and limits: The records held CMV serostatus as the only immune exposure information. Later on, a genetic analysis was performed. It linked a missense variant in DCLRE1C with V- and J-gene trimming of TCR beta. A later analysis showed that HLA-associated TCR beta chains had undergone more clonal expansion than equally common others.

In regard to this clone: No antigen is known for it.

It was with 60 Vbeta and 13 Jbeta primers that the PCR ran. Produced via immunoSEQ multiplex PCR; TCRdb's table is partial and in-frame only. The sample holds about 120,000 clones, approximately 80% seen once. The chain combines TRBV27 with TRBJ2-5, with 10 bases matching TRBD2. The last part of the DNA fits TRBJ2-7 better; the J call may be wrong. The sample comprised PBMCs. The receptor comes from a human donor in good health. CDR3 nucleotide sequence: TGTGCCAGCAGTTTAACTGCTAGCGGGAGTTCCTACGAGCAGTACTTC. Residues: CASSLTASGSSYEQYF.